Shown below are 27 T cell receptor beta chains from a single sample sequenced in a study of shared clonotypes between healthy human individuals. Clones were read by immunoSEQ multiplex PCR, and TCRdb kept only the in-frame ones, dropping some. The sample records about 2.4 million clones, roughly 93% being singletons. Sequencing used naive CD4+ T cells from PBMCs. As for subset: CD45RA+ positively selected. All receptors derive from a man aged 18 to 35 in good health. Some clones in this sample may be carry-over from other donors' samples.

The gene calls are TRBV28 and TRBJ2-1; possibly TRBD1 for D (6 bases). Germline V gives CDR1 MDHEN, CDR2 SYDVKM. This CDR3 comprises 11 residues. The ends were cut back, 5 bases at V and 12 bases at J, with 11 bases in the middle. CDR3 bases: TGTGCCAGCAGTCCCAGGGGTTGGCAGTTCTTC. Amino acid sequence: CASSPRGWQFF.

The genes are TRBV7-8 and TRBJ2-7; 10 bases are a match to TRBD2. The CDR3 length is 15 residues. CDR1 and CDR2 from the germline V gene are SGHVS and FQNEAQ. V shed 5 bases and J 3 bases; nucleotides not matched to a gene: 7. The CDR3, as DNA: TGTGCCAGCAGCCAGACGGGACTAGCGAACTACGAGCAGTACTTC. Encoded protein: CASSQTGLANYEQYF.

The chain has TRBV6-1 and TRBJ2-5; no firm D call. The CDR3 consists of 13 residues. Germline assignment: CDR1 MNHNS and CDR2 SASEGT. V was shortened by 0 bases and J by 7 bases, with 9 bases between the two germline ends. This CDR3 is CASSEAATVTQYF. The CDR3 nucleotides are TGTGCCAGCAGTGAAGCAGCCACCGTGACCCAGTACTTC.

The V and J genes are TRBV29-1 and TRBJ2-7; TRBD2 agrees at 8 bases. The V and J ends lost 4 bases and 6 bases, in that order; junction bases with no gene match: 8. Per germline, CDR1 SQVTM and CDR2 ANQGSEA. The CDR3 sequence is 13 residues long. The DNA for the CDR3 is TGCAGCGTTGGGGGGCTAGCGGGTCTCGAGCAGTACTTC. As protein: CSVGGLAGLEQYF.

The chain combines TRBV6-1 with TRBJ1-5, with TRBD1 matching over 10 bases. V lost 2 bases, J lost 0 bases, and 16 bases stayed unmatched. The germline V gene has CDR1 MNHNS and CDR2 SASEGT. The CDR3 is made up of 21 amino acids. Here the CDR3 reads CASSELPQPGQGLDSNQPQHF. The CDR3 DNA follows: TGTGCCAGCAGTGAACTTCCCCAGCCGGGACAGGGGCTGGATAGCAATCAGCCCCAGCATTTT.

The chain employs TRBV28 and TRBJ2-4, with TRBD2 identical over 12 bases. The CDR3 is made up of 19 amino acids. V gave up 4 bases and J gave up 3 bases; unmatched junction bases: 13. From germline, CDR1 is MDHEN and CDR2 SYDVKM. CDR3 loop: CASSSPSGRAPVGKNIQYF. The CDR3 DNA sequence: TGTGCCAGCAGTTCCCCTAGCGGGAGGGCCCCGGTGGGCAAAAACATTCAGTACTTC.

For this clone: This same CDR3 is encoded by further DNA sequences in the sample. Written as DNA, the CDR3 is TGTGCCAGCAGTTTAGCGGGAAGCTCCTACAATGAGCAGTTCTTC. Protein sequence: CASSLAGSSYNEQFF. The chain uses TRBV28 and TRBJ2-1; possible D gene TRBD2, 6 bases. The CDR3 runs to 15 residues. V was trimmed by 2 bases and J by 0 bases, leaving 8 bases between them. Germline V CDR1 and CDR2: MDHEN, SYDVKM.

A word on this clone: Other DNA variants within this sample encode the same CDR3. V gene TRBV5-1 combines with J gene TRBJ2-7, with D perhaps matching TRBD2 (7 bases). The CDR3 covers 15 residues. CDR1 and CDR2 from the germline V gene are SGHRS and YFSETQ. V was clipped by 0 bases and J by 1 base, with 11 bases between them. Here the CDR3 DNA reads TGCGCCAGCAGCTTGGGAGGGGGAGGGTCCTACGAGCAGTACTTC. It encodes CASSLGGGGSYEQYF.

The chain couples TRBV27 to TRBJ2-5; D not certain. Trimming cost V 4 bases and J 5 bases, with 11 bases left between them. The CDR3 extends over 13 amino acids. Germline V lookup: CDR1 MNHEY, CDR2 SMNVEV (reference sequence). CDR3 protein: CASSSGPWETQYF. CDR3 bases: TGTGCCAGCAGTTCCGGACCGTGGGAGACCCAGTACTTC.

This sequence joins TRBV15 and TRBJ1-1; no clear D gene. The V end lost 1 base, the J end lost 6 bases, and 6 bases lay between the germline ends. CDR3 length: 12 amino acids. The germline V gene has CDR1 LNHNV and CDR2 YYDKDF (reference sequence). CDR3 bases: TGTGCCACCAGCAGAGGAAAACCTGAAGCTTTCTTT. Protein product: CATSRGKPEAFF.

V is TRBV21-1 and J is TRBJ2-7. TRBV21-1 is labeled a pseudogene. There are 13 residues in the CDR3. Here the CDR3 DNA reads TGTGCCAGCAGCTGGGGAAGCTCCTACGAGCAGTACTTC. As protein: CASSWGSSYEQYF.

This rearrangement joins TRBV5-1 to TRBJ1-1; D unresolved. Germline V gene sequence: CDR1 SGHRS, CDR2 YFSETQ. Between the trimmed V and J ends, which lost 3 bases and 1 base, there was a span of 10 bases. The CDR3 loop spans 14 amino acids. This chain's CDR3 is CASSSPTPNTEAFF. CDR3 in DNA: TGCGCCAGCAGCTCCCCAACTCCGAACACTGAAGCTTTCTTT.

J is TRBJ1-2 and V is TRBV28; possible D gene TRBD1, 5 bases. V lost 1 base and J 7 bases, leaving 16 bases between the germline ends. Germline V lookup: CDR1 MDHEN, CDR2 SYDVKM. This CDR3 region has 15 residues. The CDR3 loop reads CASSLSTRFGGGYTF. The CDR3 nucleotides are TGTGCCAGCAGTTTATCTACCAGGTTCGGGGGTGGCTACACCTTC.

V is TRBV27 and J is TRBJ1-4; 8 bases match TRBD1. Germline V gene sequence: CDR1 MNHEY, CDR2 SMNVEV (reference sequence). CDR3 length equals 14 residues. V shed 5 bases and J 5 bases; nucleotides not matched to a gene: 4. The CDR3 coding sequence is TGTGCCAGCAGTAGCCGGGACAGGAATGAAAAACTGTTTTTT. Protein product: CASSSRDRNEKLFF. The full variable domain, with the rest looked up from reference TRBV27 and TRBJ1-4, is EAQVTQNPRYLITVTGKKLTVTCSQNMNHEYMSWYRQDPGLGLRQIYYSMNVEVTDKGDVPEGYKVSRKEKRNFPLILESPSPNQTSLYFCASSSRDRNEKLFFGSGTQLSVL.

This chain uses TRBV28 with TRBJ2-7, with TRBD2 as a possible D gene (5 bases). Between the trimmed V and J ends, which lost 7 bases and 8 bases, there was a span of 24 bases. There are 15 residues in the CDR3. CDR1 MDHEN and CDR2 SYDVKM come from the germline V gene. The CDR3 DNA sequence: TGTGCCAGCACCCTCGATCGGGGAGATGCGGGTAAGCAGTACTTC. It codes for CASTLDRGDAGKQYF.

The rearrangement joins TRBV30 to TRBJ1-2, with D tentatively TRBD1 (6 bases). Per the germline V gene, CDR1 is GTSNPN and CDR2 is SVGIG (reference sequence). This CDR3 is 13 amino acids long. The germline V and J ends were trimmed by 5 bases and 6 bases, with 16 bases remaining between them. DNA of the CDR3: TGTGCCTGGGCCGTGGGGGGGCGAAATGGCTACACCTTC. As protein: CAWAVGGRNGYTF.

CDR3 nucleotide sequence: TGTGCCAGCAGACCGGGTTCGAGCTCCTACGAGCAGTACTTC. This codes for CASRPGSSSYEQYF. The chain links TRBV6-5 to TRBJ2-7; no clear D gene. Per germline, CDR1 MNHEY and CDR2 SVGAGI. The V gene lost 6 bases and the J gene lost 0 bases, with 12 bases spanning the gap. The CDR3 has 14 amino acids.

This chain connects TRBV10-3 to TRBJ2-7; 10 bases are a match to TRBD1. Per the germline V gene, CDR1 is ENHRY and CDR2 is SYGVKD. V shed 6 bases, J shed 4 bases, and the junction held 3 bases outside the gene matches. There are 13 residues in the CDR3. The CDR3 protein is CAIRRQGAYEQYF. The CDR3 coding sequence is TGTGCCATCAGGCGACAGGGGGCTTACGAGCAGTACTTC.

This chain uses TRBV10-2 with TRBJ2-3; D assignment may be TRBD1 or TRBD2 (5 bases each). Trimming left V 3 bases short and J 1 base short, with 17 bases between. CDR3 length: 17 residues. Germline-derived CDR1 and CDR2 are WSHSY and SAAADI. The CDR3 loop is CASSEVPGSRGTDTQYF. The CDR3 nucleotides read TGCGCCAGCAGTGAAGTTCCAGGGAGTCGGGGCACAGATACGCAGTATTTT.

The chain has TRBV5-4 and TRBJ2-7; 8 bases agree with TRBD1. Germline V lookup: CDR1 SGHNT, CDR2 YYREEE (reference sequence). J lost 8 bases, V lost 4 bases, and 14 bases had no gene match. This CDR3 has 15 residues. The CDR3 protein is CASSAQTGEIGQQYF. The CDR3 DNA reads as TGTGCCAGCAGCGCCCAGACAGGGGAGATTGGGCAGCAGTACTTC.

The DNA for the CDR3 is TGTGCCAGCACTCTAGGTGGGGCCGGGGGGTCGTACGAGCAGTACTTC. It yields the protein CASTLGGAGGSYEQYF. The chain links TRBV28 to TRBJ2-7; 7 bases fit TRBD2. The CDR3 spans 16 residues. V lost 7 bases, J lost 4 bases, and 16 bases stayed unmatched. Per the germline V gene, CDR1 is MDHEN and CDR2 is SYDVKM.

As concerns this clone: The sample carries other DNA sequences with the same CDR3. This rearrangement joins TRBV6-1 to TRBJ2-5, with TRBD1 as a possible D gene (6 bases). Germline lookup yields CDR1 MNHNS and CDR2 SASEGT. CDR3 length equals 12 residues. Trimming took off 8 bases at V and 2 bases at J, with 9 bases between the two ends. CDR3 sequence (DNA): TGTGCCAGCCGAGACAGGCAAGAGACCCAGTACTTC. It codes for CASRDRQETQYF.

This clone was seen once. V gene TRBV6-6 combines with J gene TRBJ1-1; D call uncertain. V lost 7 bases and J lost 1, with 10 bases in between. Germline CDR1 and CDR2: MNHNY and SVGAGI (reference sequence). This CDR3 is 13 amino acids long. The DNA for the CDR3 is TGTGCCAGCACCCTACGGAAGAACACTGAAGCTTTCTTT. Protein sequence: CASTLRKNTEAFF.

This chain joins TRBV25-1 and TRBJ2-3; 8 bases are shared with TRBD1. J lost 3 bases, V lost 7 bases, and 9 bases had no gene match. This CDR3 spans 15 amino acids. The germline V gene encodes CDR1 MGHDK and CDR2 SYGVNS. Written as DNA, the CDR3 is TGTGCCAGCACGCTGACAGGGGAGAGAACAGATACGCAGTATTTT. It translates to CASTLTGERTDTQYF.

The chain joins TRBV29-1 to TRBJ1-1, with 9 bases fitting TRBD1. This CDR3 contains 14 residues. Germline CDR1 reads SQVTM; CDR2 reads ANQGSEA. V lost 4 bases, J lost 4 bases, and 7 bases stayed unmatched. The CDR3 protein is CSVGQGGFITEAFF. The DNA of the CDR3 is TGCAGCGTTGGACAGGGGGGCTTTATCACTGAAGCTTTCTTT.

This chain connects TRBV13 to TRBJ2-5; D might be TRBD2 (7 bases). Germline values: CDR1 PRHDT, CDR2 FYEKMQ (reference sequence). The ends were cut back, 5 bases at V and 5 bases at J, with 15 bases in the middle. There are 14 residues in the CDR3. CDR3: CASSDSGGGETQYF. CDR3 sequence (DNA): TGTGCCAGCAGCGACTCGGGGGGCGGGGAGACCCAGTACTTC.

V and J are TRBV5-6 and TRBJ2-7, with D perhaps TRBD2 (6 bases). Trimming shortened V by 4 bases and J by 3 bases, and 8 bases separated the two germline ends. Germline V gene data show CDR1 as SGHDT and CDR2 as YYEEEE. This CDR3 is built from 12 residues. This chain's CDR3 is CASSMGGYEQYF. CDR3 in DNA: TGTGCCAGCAGCATGGGGGGCTACGAGCAGTACTTC. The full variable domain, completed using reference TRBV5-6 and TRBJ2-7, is DAGVTQSPTHLIKTRGQQVTLRCSPKSGHDTVSWYQQALGQGPQFIFQYYEEEERQRGNFPDRFSGHQFPNYSSELNVNALLLGDSALYLCASSMGGYEQYFGPGTRLTVT.